These 23 T cell receptor beta chains were sequenced from one sample in a study of post-analysis software for immune sequencing data. No antigen is known for these receptors. Unique molecular identifiers were built into the TCR beta cDNA libraries. TCRdb ran MiXCR on the PCR reads and lists one entry per CDR3 protein. The table records hundreds of thousands of distinct CDR3 sequences, 44% of them present only once. Study-level results: Roughly 5 TRBV segments, including TRBV5-6, TRBV5-1 and TRBV20-1, were more frequent in patients than controls.

Sequenced sample: blood. Receptors originate from a girl aged 10 to 17 with multiple sclerosis.

This chain links TRBV9 with TRBJ2-1, with TRBD2 matching over 13 bases. The CDR3 is 15 residues long. V trimming: 4 bases; J trimming: 7 bases; junction bases outside the gene matches: 5. CDR1 SGDLS and CDR2 YYNGEE come from the germline V gene. The CDR3 loop reads CASSWGLAGTNEQFF. The CDR3 DNA sequence: TGTGCCAGCAGCTGGGGACTAGCGGGGACGAATGAGCAGTTCTTC.

This chain links TRBV13 with TRBJ1-1; D is unclear. CDR3 length: 12 residues. V gave up 7 bases and J gave up 3 bases, with 9 bases separating them. Per germline, CDR1 PRHDT and CDR2 FYEKMQ (reference sequence). CDR3 sequence (DNA): TGTGCCAGCACCGCCGGGGACACTGAAGCTTTCTTT. Its protein product is CASTAGDTEAFF.

The V and J genes are TRBV7-3 and TRBJ1-6, with D possibly TRBD1 on 6 matching bases. V was shortened by 5 bases and J by 9 bases, with 14 bases between the two germline ends. The length of the CDR3 is 14 residues. Per germline, CDR1 SGHTA and CDR2 FQGTGA. The CDR3 loop reads CASSKGQGSSPLHF. The CDR3 nucleotides are TGTGCCAGCAGCAAGGGGCAGGGGAGTTCACCCCTCCACTTT.

The rearrangement links TRBV5-1 to TRBJ2-1; D may match TRBD1 or TRBD2 (6 bases each). This CDR3 comprises 15 residues. CDR1 SGHRS and CDR2 YFSETQ come from the germline V gene. Trimming took 4 bases from V and 9 from J, leaving 20 bases between them. Here the CDR3 reads CASSVVGTEGGEQFF. Written as DNA, the CDR3 is TGCGCCAGCAGCGTAGTCGGGACTGAGGGGGGTGAGCAGTTCTTC.

In its sample, this clonotype was seen a few times. As DNA, the CDR3 is TGCAGTGCTAGAGAGGCTAGCGGCCAAGAGACCCAGTACTTC. Translating gives CSAREASGQETQYF. The chain combines TRBV20-1 with TRBJ2-5; 7 bases are a match to TRBD2. The V gene's germline CDR1 is DFQATT and CDR2 SNEGSKA (reference sequence). This CDR3 contains 14 residues. Trimming removed 0 bases from V and 1 base from J; junction bases left unmatched: 2.

This clonotype turned up a few times. A read error may produce the germline difference seen at one junction end. The V and J genes are TRBV29-1 and TRBJ2-6; perhaps TRBD1 as D (6 bases). Germline loops: CDR1 SQVTM, CDR2 ANQGSEA. The length of the CDR3 is 15 residues. CDR3 in DNA: TGCAGCGTGGAAGGGGGTGGCTCTGGGGCCAACGTCCTGACTTTC. This encodes CSVEGGGSGANVLTF.

The table lists this clonotype with a count of one. V is TRBV18 and J is TRBJ1-2; 9 bases agree with TRBD1. Germline CDR1 KGHSH, CDR2 LQKENI. This CDR3 is built from 16 residues. J was trimmed by 4 bases and V by 2 bases; bases with no gene match: 8. The CDR3 region is CASSPIPGQGGYGYTF. CDR3 nucleotide sequence: TGTGCCAGCTCACCAATCCCGGGACAGGGAGGCTATGGCTACACCTTC.

The V and J genes are TRBV10-3 and TRBJ2-1; TRBD2 agrees at 8 bases. The CDR3 runs 17 residues. Germline V gene sequence: CDR1 ENHRY, CDR2 SYGVKD. V was clipped by 3 bases and J by 1 base; unmatched bases: 8. CDR3 coding DNA: TGTGCCATCAGTGAATTAGCGGGGCCGTTATCCTACAATGAGCAGTTCTTC. This encodes CAISELAGPLSYNEQFF.

The table lists this clonotype with a few counts. The V call is TRBV4-1, the J call TRBJ1-5; no clear D. The CDR3 runs 15 residues. CDR1 and CDR2 from the germline V gene are MGHRA and YSYEKL. Trimming stripped 5 bases from V and 3 bases from J, with 14 bases between. CDR3 in amino acids: CASSSYGHSNQPQHF. CDR3 coding DNA: TGCGCCAGCAGCTCCTACGGGCACTCCAATCAGCCCCAGCATTTT.

The chain combines TRBV7-9 with TRBJ2-1; a possible D gene is TRBD1 (5 bases). V was pared by 4 bases and J by 8 bases, with 18 bases between. CDR3 size: 15 residues. Per the germline V gene, CDR1 is SEHNR and CDR2 is FQNEAQ (reference sequence). The CDR3 DNA sequence: TGTGCCAGCAGCTCGACAGCTTCCCTTTTGTATGAGCAGTTCTTC. Translated: CASSSTASLLYEQFF.

This chain connects TRBV5-1 to TRBJ1-1; D gene ambiguous. Germline-derived CDR1 and CDR2 are SGHRS and YFSETQ. This CDR3 contains 13 residues. V gave up 3 bases and J gave up 3 bases, with 9 bases separating them. The CDR3 is CASSSGPDTEAFF. The CDR3 nucleotides are TGCGCCAGCAGCTCCGGTCCAGACACTGAAGCTTTCTTT.

V is TRBV7-9 and J is TRBJ2-5; D is perhaps TRBD2 (7 bases). CDR3 length: 15 amino acids. Trimming removed 5 bases from V and 2 bases from J, with 15 bases in between. The germline CDR1 and CDR2 sequences are SEHNR and FQNEAQ (reference sequence). This CDR3 reads CASSPRAGAQETQYF. In nucleotides, the CDR3 is TGTGCCAGCAGCCCCCGCGCGGGGGCACAAGAGACCCAGTACTTC.

This clonotype was seen a handful of times. The chain has TRBV4-1 and TRBJ2-5, with 8 nucleotides matching TRBD1. The germline CDR1 and CDR2 sequences are MGHRA and YSYEKL. CDR3 length: 16 amino acids. Trimming cost V 2 bases and J 5 bases; bases outside gene matches: 10. This CDR3 is CASSQPLTGARETQYF. The CDR3 DNA follows: TGCGCCAGCAGCCAACCCCTGACAGGGGCGAGGGAGACCCAGTACTTC.

The chain links TRBV11-2 to TRBJ2-1; 8 positions match TRBD2. With V trimmed by 7 bases and J by 3 bases, 17 bases remained unmatched. CDR1 is SGHAT and CDR2 is FQNNGV in the germline V gene. The CDR3 spans 18 residues. The CDR3 DNA follows: TGTGCCAGCACCTATCGTACCGGCGGGGGGATCATCTACAATGAGCAGTTCTTC. Translated: CASTYRTGGGIIYNEQFF.

The chain is built from TRBV12-3 or TRBV12-4 and TRBJ1-2, with D possibly being TRBD1 (6 bases). The CDR3 loop spans 12 amino acids. The V gene lost 6 bases and the J gene lost 13 bases, with 18 bases spanning the gap. The CDR3 DNA reads TGTGCCAGCAGCAGGACAGCGGCCCAGGTCACCTTC. This sequence encodes CASSRTAAQVTF.

This rearrangement joins TRBV12-5 to TRBJ2-2; D uncertain. Trimming took 5 bases from V and 6 from J, leaving 10 bases between them. The CDR3 length is 13 residues. Per germline, CDR1 LGHNT and CDR2 FRNRAP. For the CDR3, the DNA is TGTGCTAGTGGTCCCTGGCCTGCCGGGGAGCTGTTTTTT. Its translation: CASGPWPAGELFF.

This chain links TRBV5-5 with TRBJ1-2; D unresolved. V was shortened by 1 base and J by 0 bases, with 7 bases between the two germline ends. The CDR3 has 14 residues. CDR1 is SGHKS, CDR2 YYEKEE, per germline (reference sequence). CDR3 region: CASSLPGANYGYTF. The DNA for the CDR3 is TGTGCCAGCAGCTTGCCAGGTGCTAACTATGGCTACACCTTC.

V and J are TRBV7-9 and TRBJ1-4, with no clear D. CDR3 length: 11 residues. V lost 3 bases, J lost 8 bases, and 4 bases lay in between. CDR1 is SEHNR and CDR2 is FQNEAQ in the germline V gene (reference sequence). Written as DNA, the CDR3 is TGTGCCAGCAGCTTTTCCGAAAAACTGTTTTTT. The encoded protein is CASSFSEKLFF.

This clonotype has more than one count but fewer than ten. The chain combines TRBV29-1 with TRBJ2-7; D uncertain. V gave up 2 bases and J gave up 6 bases, with 11 bases separating them. CDR1 SQVTM and CDR2 ANQGSEA come from the germline V gene. This CDR3 is built from 12 residues. This CDR3 reads CSVESRYSEQYF. In nucleotides, the CDR3 is TGCAGCGTTGAAAGTCGTTATAGCGAGCAGTACTTC.

This clonotype was detected only a few times. J is TRBJ2-7 and V is TRBV20-1; D could derive from TRBD1 or TRBD2 (7 bases each). Germline V gene sequence: CDR1 DFQATT, CDR2 SNEGSKA (reference sequence). V gave up 0 bases and J gave up 4 bases, with 19 bases separating them. The CDR3 spans 16 residues. CDR3 nucleotide sequence: TGCAGTGCTAGAGATCTTAAGCGGGACAGCTTTTACGAGCAGTACTTC. Translated: CSARDLKRDSFYEQYF.

The chain uses TRBV7-9 and TRBJ1-2; no clear D. The CDR3 runs 15 residues. Germline CDR1 SEHNR, CDR2 FQNEAQ (reference sequence). V lost 1 base, J lost 0 bases, and 9 bases lay in between. CDR3: CASSLGTAANYGYTF. The CDR3 bases are TGTGCCAGCAGCTTAGGTACTGCAGCTAACTATGGCTACACCTTC.

This clonotype was detected only a few times. The chain uses TRBV18 and TRBJ2-7; D assignment may be TRBD1 or TRBD2 (5 bases each). CDR3 length: 15 residues. Germline V CDR1 and CDR2: KGHSH, LQKENI. Trimming took 2 bases from V and 3 from J, leaving 14 bases between them. CDR3 region: CASSPSRGVLYEQYF. The CDR3 coding sequence is TGTGCCAGCTCACCATCTAGGGGAGTTCTCTACGAGCAGTACTTC.

This clonotype was seen ten or more times. The gene calls are TRBV20-1 and TRBJ2-5, with 10 bases lining up with TRBD2. The V gene end was trimmed by 1 base and the J gene end by 5 bases; junction bases not matched to a gene: 10. Germline V gene lookup returns CDR1 DFQATT and CDR2 SNEGSKA (reference sequence). This CDR3 has 16 amino acids. The CDR3 loop is CSARGGAGGPRETQYF. Written as DNA, the CDR3 is TGCAGTGCTAGAGGAGGAGCGGGAGGGCCAAGGGAGACCCAGTACTTC.